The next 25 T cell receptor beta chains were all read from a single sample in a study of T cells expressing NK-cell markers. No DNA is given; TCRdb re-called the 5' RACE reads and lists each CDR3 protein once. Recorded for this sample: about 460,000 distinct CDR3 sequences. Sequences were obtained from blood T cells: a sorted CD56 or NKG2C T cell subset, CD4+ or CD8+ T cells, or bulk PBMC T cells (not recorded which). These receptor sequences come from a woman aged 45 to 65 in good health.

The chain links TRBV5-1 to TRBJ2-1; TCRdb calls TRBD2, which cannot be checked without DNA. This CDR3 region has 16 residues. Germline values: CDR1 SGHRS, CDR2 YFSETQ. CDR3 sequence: CASTPGSGSWYNEQFF.

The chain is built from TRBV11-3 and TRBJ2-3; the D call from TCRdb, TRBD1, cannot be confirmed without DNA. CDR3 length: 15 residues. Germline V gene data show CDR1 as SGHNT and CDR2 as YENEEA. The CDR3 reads CASSFSPGQPATQYF.

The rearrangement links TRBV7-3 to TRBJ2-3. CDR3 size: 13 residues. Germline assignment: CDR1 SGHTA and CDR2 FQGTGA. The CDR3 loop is CASSSLWGDTQYF.

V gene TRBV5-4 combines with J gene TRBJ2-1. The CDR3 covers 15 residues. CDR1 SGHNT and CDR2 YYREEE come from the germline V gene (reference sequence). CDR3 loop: CASSSALRSYNEQFF.

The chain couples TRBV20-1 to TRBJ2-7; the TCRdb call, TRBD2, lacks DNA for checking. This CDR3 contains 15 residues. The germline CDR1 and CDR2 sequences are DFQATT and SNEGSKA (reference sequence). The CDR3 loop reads CSARRLAGGQNEQYF.

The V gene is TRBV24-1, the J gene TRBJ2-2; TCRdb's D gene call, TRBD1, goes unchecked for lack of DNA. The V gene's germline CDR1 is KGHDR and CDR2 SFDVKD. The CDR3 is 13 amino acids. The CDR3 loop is CATTSGLTGELFF.

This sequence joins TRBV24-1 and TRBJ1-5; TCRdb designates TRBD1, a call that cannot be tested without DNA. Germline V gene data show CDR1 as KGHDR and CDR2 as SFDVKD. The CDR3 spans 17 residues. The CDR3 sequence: CATSDPGQGGSNQPQHF.

Here the CDR3 reads CASSQSGTGGVWTEAFF. The gene calls are TRBV4-1 and TRBJ1-1; there is no DNA to check the TCRdb D call of TRBD1. The CDR3 length is 17 residues. From germline, CDR1 is MGHRA and CDR2 YSYEKL.

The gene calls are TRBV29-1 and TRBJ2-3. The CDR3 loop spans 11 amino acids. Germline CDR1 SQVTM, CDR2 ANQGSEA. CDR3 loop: CSAHSRNTQYF.

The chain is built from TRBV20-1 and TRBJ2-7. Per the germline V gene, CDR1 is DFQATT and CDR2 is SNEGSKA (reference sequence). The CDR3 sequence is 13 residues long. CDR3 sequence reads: CSAAMTGLYEQYF.

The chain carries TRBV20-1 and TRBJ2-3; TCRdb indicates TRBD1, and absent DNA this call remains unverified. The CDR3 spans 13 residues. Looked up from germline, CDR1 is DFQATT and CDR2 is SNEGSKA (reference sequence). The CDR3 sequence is CSARFGTRDTQYF.

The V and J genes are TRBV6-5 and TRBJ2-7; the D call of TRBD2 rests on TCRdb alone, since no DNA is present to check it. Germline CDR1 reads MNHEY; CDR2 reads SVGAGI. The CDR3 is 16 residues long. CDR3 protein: CASSPIGLAGTNEQYF.

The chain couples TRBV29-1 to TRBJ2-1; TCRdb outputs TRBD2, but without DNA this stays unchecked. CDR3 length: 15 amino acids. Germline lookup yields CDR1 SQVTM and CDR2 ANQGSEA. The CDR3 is CSVYLLAGIYNEQFF.

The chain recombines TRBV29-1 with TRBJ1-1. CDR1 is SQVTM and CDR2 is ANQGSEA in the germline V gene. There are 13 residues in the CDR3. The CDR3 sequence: CSVETSAHTEAFF.

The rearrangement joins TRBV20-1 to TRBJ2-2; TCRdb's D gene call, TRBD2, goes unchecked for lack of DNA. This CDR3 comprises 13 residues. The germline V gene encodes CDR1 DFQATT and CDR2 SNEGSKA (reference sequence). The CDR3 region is CSASRGRRGELFF.

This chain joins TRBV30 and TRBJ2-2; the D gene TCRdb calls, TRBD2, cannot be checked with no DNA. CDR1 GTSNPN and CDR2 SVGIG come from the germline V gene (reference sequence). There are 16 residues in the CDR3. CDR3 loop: CAWRNNTAGKPGELFF.

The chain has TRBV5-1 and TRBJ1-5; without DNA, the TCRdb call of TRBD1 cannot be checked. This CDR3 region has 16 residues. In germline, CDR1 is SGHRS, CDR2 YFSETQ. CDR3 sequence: CATRRKGALGNQPQHF.

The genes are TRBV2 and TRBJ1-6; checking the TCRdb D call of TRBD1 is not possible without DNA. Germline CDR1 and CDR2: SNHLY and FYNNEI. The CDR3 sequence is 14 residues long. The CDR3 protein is CASSTGHRNSPLHF.

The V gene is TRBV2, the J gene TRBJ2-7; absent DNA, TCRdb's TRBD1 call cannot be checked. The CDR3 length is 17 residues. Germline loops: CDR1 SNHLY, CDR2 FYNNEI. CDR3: CASSVLLTGGLSYEQYF.

CDR3 sequence: CASSQRRLLTEAFF. The chain uses TRBV12-3 or TRBV12-4 and TRBJ1-1. This CDR3 is built from 14 residues.

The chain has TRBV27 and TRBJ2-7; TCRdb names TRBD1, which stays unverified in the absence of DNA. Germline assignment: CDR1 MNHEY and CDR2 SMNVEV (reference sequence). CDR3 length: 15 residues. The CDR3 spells CASSFRAAHSYEQYF.

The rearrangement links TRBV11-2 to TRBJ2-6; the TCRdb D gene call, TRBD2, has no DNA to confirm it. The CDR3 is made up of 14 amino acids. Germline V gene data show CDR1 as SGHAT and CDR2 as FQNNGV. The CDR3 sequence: CASRRVPGANVLTF.

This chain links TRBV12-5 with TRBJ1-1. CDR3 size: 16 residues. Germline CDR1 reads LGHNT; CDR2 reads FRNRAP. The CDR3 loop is CASGLVRGLMNTEAFF.

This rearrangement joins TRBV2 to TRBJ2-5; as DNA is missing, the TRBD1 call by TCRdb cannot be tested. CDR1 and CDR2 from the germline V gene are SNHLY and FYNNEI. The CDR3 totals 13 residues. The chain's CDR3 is CASSGTSQETQYF.

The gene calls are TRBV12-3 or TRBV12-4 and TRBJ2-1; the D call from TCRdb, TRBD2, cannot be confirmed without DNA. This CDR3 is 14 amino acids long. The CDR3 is CASRLAGGVNEQFF.